The 18 T cell receptor beta chains below were found in one sample sequenced in a study of CD8+CD57+ T cells in acquired aplastic anemia. TCR beta VDJ and CDR3 were profiled, and genomic DNA was the template. From the reads, TCRdb called clonotypes with MiXCR, one entry per CDR3 protein. The sample carries 200,000 to 250,000 distinct CDR3 sequences, 30% to 35% recorded once. The sequencing sample was made of sorted CD4+, CD8+, or CD8+CD57+ T cells (not recorded which) from PBMCs. Receptor source: a human donor in good health, serving as a control.

The chain has TRBV19 and TRBJ2-1; D could derive from TRBD1 or TRBD2 (5 bases each). The V end lost 5 bases, the J end lost 4 bases, and 18 bases lay between the germline ends. This CDR3 contains 16 residues. Germline values: CDR1 LNHDA, CDR2 SQIVND (reference sequence). CDR3 DNA sequence: TGTGCCAGTAGTCCCCCTTCCCGGGGCCTATACAATGAGCAGTTCTTC. Its translation is CASSPPSRGLYNEQFF.

Points on this clonotype: Because the CDR3's place on the DNA is in doubt, the DNA is left out and the CDR3 is given as listed by TCRdb. The chain recombines TRBV10-3 with TRBJ1-2. The CDR3 totals 11 residues, both ends included. Germline-derived CDR1 and CDR2 are ENHRY and SYGVKD. The chain's CDR3 is CATTWAGGITF.

This clonotype was counted at least ten times. The chain uses TRBV7-9 and TRBJ1-5, with D perhaps matching TRBD1 (6 bases). V was pared by 5 bases and J by 5 bases, with 13 bases between. CDR3 size: 14 residues. Germline V gives CDR1 SEHNR, CDR2 FQNEAQ (reference sequence). The CDR3 spells CASSPQGSDQPQHF. In DNA, the CDR3 is TGTGCCAGCAGCCCCCAGGGGTCTGATCAGCCCCAGCATTTT.

V is TRBV7-2 and J is TRBJ2-7; no clear D. This CDR3 has 13 residues. V was shortened by 3 bases and J by 4 bases, with 10 bases between the two germline ends. Germline V CDR1 and CDR2: SGHTA, FQGNSA. The CDR3 sequence: CASSFGAGYEQYF. The CDR3 DNA follows: TGTGCCAGCAGCTTCGGAGCAGGTTACGAGCAGTACTTC.

The chain employs TRBV10-2 and TRBJ1-2, with D uncertain. The CDR3 loop spans 12 amino acids. Germline-derived CDR1 and CDR2 are WSHSY and SAAADI. V was clipped by 0 bases and J by 6 bases, with 5 bases between them. The CDR3 protein is CASSESGDGYTF. The CDR3 bases are TGCGCCAGCAGTGAGTCCGGGGATGGCTACACCTTC.

With respect to this clonotype: The germline gene is not matched at one end of the junction; a read error may be the cause. The chain is built from TRBV5-5 and TRBJ1-1, with D possibly TRBD1 on 5 matching bases. The CDR3 has 16 amino acids. The germline gives CDR1 SGHKS, CDR2 YYEKEE (reference sequence). The DNA for the CDR3 is TGTGCCAGCAGCTTGCTCGGGGGAAACATGAACACTGAAGCTTCCTTT. It yields the protein CASSLLGGNMNTEASF.

The sample holds many counts of this clonotype. CDR3 sequence (DNA): TGTGCCACCAAAAGGGATATTTACACTGAAGCTTTCTTT. It encodes CATKRDIYTEAFF. The chain is built from TRBV2 and TRBJ1-1; D gene uncertain. Germline CDR1 SNHLY, CDR2 FYNNEI. Deletions cut 10 bases from V and 3 bases from J, with 15 bases between. The CDR3 consists of 13 residues.

This clonotype was counted ten times or more. V is TRBV5-8 and J is TRBJ2-7; 10 nucleotides agree with TRBD2. CDR3 size: 15 residues. Germline-derived CDR1 and CDR2 are SGHTS and YDEGEE. Trimming removed 4 bases from V and 6 bases from J; junction bases left unmatched: 10. For the CDR3, the DNA is TGTGCCAGCAGCGGGTCGAGCGGGAGGGCCCCCGAGCAGTACTTC. Translating it yields CASSGSSGRAPEQYF.

This clonotype was seen repeatedly, ten times or more. This chain links TRBV19 with TRBJ1-5; D ambiguous. The CDR3 has 14 amino acids. Trimming removed 7 bases at V and 4 bases at J, with 14 bases between. Germline V gene data show CDR1 as LNHDA and CDR2 as SQIVND (reference sequence). The CDR3 protein is CASTEAGRNQPQHF. In DNA form, the CDR3 reads TGTGCCAGTACCGAGGCGGGAAGAAATCAGCCCCAGCATTTT.

In this sample, this clonotype turned up a few times. The chain uses TRBV11-1 and TRBJ1-1, with D possibly matching TRBD1 (6 bases). Trimming removed 5 bases at V and 0 bases at J, with 28 bases between. CDR3 size: 20 residues. Germline CDR1 and CDR2: SGHAT and FQDESV (reference sequence). CDR3 sequence: CASSAANLRGRDPMNTEAFF. The CDR3 DNA reads TGTGCCAGCAGCGCCGCCAATCTCAGGGGCCGGGACCCTATGAACACTGAAGCTTTCTTT.

Comment on this clonotype: Lacking the conserved final phenylalanine or tryptophan, this CDR3 likely reflects a read error. The DNA is left out, because the CDR3 cannot be placed on it with certainty; the CDR3 is given as TCRdb lists it. This sequence joins TRBV10-1 and TRBJ1-1; the DNA was not compared with TRBD1, the D call given in the table. Germline V lookup: CDR1 WNHNN, CDR2 SYGVQD (reference sequence). The CDR3 totals 11 residues, both ends included. CDR3 sequence reads: CASSAFGTGIS.

This clonotype was recorded many times. This chain joins TRBV20-1 and TRBJ2-1; 7 positions agree with TRBD2. CDR1 is DFQATT, CDR2 SNEGSKA, per germline (reference sequence). This CDR3 comprises 14 residues. V lost 0 bases, J lost 4 bases, and 3 bases stayed unmatched. CDR3 bases: TGCAGTGCTAGAGAACAGCGGGGATACAATGAGCAGTTCTTC. Its protein product is CSAREQRGYNEQFF.

This clonotype was counted at least ten times. The chain links TRBV29-1 to TRBJ2-5; 10 bases are shared with TRBD1. Trimming took 5 bases from V and 5 from J; bases not matched to a gene: 5. There are 13 residues in the CDR3. From germline, CDR1 is SQVTM and CDR2 ANQGSEA. DNA for the CDR3: TGCAGCGTTAGGACAGGGGGGTCGGAGACCCAGTACTTC. It specifies CSVRTGGSETQYF. Full variable domain (remainder filled in from reference TRBV29-1 and TRBJ2-5): SAVISQKPSRDICQRGTSLTIQCQVDSQVTMMFWYRQQPGQSLTLIATANQGSEATYESGFVIDKFPISRPNLTFSTLTVSNMSPEDSSIYLCSVRTGGSETQYFGPGTRLLVL.

This clonotype has a count of ten or more. The J gene is TRBJ1-1, the V gene TRBV25-1, with a possible D match to TRBD1 (5 bases). V lost 10 bases and J lost 5, with 14 bases in between. The CDR3 totals 12 residues. CDR1 MGHDK and CDR2 SYGVNS come from the germline V gene. CDR3 coding DNA: TGTGCCACGTCGGGGGAACTAACTGAAGCTTTCTTT. Its protein is CATSGELTEAFF.

This chain connects TRBV4-1 to TRBJ2-1; D gene ambiguous. This CDR3 contains 16 residues. Per the germline V gene, CDR1 is MGHRA and CDR2 is YSYEKL. V was clipped by 5 bases and J by 0 bases, with 14 bases between them. CDR3 nucleotides: TGCGCCAGCAGCGAAGGGTCTAGGGCCTCCTACAATGAGCAGTTCTTC. It specifies CASSEGSRASYNEQFF.

This clonotype came up many times. In DNA form, the CDR3 reads TGTGCCAGCAGCACCACACCCGGGACTAGTGGATTCTTC. Translation gives CASSTTPGTSGFF. This chain uses TRBV7-3 with TRBJ2-1; 8 nucleotides align to TRBD2. The CDR3 is 13 residues long. Germline CDR1 is SGHTA and CDR2 is FQGTGA. The V segment lost 5 bases and the J segment 16 bases; nucleotides outside the gene matches: 13.

This clonotype has a count of ten or more. The chain couples TRBV14 to TRBJ2-7; possibly TRBD2 for D (6 bases). This CDR3 contains 13 residues. Germline-derived CDR1 and CDR2 are SGHDN and FVKESK. V lost 3 bases and J lost 2, with 8 bases in between. The CDR3 DNA reads TGTGCCAGCAGCCAGCGACTAGCCTACGAGCAGTACTTC. This codes for CASSQRLAYEQYF.

The CDR3 region has the DNA TGTGCCGGAGCGGGGGGGGCCCTAGCCAAAAACATTCAGTACTTC. The encoded protein is CAGAGGALAKNIQYF. The rearrangement links TRBV2 to TRBJ2-4; 10 nucleotides align to TRBD2. CDR1 and CDR2 (germline): SNHLY, FYNNEI. V lost 11 bases, J lost 0 bases, and 7 bases stayed unmatched. The CDR3 is 15 amino acids.